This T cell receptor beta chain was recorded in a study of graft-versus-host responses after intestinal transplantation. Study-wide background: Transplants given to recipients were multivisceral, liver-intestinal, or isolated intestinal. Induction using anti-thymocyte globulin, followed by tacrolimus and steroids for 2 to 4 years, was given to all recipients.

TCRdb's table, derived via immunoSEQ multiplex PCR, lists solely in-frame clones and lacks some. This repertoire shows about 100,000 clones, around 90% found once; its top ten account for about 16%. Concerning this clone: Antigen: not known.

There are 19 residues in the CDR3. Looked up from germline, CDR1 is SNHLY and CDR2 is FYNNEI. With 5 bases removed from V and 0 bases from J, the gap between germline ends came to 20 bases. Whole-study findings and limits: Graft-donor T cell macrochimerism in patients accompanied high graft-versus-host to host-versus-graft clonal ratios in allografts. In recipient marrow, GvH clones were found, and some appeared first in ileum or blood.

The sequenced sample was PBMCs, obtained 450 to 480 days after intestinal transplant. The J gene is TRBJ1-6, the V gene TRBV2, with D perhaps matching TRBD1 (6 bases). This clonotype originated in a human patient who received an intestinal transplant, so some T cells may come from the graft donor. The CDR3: CASSTRARRGASYNSPLHF. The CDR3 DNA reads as TGTGCCAGCAGTACCAGGGCCAGGAGGGGGGCCTCCTATAATTCACCCCTCCACTTT.